This T cell receptor (beta chain) originates from a study of blood T cell repertoires in COVID-19. Sequencing used immunoSEQ multiplex PCR; TCRdb keeps in-frame clones, though not all of them. The sample lists 95,000 to 100,000 clones, more than 75% occurring once. Trimming stripped 5 bases from V and 4 bases from J, with 17 bases between. Germline CDR1 LNHDA, CDR2 SQIVND (reference sequence). There are 16 residues in the CDR3. This TCR came from a woman in her 30s with acute or convalescent COVID-19. The chain employs TRBV19 and TRBJ1-4; D not resolved. The sample consisted of peripheral blood. This CDR3 reads CASSPPPGINNEKLFF. The CDR3 DNA sequence: TGTGCCAGTAGTCCCCCGCCGGGGATAAATAATGAAAAACTGTTTTTT.